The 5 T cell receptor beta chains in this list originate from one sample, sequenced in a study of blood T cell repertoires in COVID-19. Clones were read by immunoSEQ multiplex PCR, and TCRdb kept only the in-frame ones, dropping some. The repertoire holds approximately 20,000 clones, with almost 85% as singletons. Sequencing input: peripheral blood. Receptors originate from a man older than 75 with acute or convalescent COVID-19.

Here the CDR3 reads CASSLAHSGANVLTF. As DNA, the CDR3 is TGTGCCAGCAGCTTAGCCCACTCTGGGGCCAACGTCCTGACTTTC. The chain employs TRBV11-3 and TRBJ2-6; the D is unclear. V lost 1 base to trimming and J lost 0 bases, with 4 bases between them. This CDR3 is 15 amino acids long. Germline lookup yields CDR1 SGHNT and CDR2 YENEEA.

The CDR3 DNA reads TGTGCCAGTAGTATTAGCCGTAACACCGGGGAGCTGTTTTTT. Protein: CASSISRNTGELFF. J is TRBJ2-2 and V is TRBV19; no firm D call. The germline V gene has CDR1 LNHDA and CDR2 SQIVND (reference sequence). V dropped 3 bases and J dropped 2 bases, with 7 bases sitting between them. The length of the CDR3 is 14 residues.

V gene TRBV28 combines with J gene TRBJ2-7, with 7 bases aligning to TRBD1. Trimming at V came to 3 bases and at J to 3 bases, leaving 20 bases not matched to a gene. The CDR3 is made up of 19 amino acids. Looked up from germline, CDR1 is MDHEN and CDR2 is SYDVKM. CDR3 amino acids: CASSFHFRNRDRGLYEQYF. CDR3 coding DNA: TGTGCCAGCAGTTTTCATTTCCGGAACCGGGACAGAGGCCTCTACGAGCAGTACTTC.

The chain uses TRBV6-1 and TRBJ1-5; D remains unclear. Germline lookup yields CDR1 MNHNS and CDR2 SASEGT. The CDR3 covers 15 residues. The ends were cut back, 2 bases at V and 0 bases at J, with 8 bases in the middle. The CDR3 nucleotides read TGTGCCAGCAGTGAACAGAATTATAGCAATCAGCCCCAGCATTTT. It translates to CASSEQNYSNQPQHF.

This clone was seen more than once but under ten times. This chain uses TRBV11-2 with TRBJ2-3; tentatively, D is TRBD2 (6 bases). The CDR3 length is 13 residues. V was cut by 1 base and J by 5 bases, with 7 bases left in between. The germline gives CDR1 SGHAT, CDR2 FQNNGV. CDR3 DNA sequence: TGTGCCAGCAGCTTAGTGGGAGGAGATACGCAGTATTTT. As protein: CASSLVGGDTQYF.